Presented here are 20 T cell receptor beta chains from one specimen sequenced in a study of cytomegalovirus exposure and HLA in healthy donors. The primer mix had 60 Vbeta and 13 Jbeta primers. Libraries were prepared by immunoSEQ multiplex PCR; TCRdb keeps only in-frame clonotypes and omits some of them. The data contain 150,000 or so clones, over 60% of them seen just once; the ten biggest clones take up 3.1%. Specimen: PBMCs. All receptors derive from a male donor in good health and CMV-seronegative.

The CDR3 here is CSVGPWYF. As DNA, the CDR3 is TGCAGTGTGGGCCCTTGGTATTTT. The chain combines TRBV20-1 with TRBJ2-3; D remains unclear. The CDR3 is made up of 8 amino acids. Trimming cost V 7 bases and J 14 bases, with 10 bases left between them. The germline V gene has CDR1 DFQATT and CDR2 SNEGSKA (reference sequence).

The chain couples TRBV28 to TRBJ1-2; 9 bases are shared with TRBD1. Unmatched junction bases numbered 7, after V lost 5 bases and J lost 9 bases. In germline, CDR1 is MDHEN, CDR2 SYDVKM. This CDR3 is 13 amino acids long. As DNA, the CDR3 is TGTGCCAGCAGTCCGGGACAGGGTGGTAGCTACACCTTC. It encodes CASSPGQGGSYTF.

The V gene is TRBV13, the J gene TRBJ2-7; 7 bases agree with TRBD2. CDR1 and CDR2 (germline): PRHDT, FYEKMQ (reference sequence). V gave up 3 bases and J gave up 3 bases; unmatched junction bases: 5. The CDR3 spans 14 residues. The CDR3 coding sequence is TGTGCCAGCAGCTTGCCGGGACTAAACTACGAGCAGTACTTC. This encodes CASSLPGLNYEQYF.

The chain has TRBV10-3 and TRBJ1-2, with D possibly being TRBD1 (5 bases). V dropped 3 bases and J dropped 4 bases, with 15 bases sitting between them. This CDR3 has 15 amino acids. Germline V lookup: CDR1 ENHRY, CDR2 SYGVKD. In DNA, the CDR3 is TGTGCCATCAGTGATTCCGGGGGAAGAGGCTATGGCTACACCTTC. This translates into CAISDSGGRGYGYTF.

The genes are TRBV18 and TRBJ2-1; 9 nucleotides match TRBD2. V gave up 3 bases and J gave up 11 bases; unmatched junction bases: 2. The CDR3 runs 12 residues. CDR1 is KGHSH, CDR2 LQKENI, per germline. CDR3: CASSPLAGKQFF. The DNA for the CDR3 is TGTGCCAGCTCACCCCTAGCGGGGAAGCAGTTCTTC.

The V call is TRBV30, the J call TRBJ2-7; maybe TRBD2 (6 bases). The CDR3 contains 14 residues. Germline assignment: CDR1 GTSNPN and CDR2 SVGIG (reference sequence). The ends were cut back, 0 bases at V and 0 bases at J, with 9 bases in the middle. CDR3 amino acids: CAWSVGGTSYEQYF. The CDR3, as DNA: TGTGCCTGGAGTGTAGGCGGGACCTCCTACGAGCAGTACTTC. The full variable domain, its missing parts supplied by reference TRBV30 and TRBJ2-7, is SQTIHQWPATLVQPVGSPLSLECTVEGTSNPNLYWYRQAAGRGLQLLFYSVGIGQISSEVPQNLSASRPQDRQFILSSKKLLLSDSGFYLCAWSVGGTSYEQYFGPGTRLTVT.

This chain uses TRBV7-9 with TRBJ1-5; maybe TRBD1 (5 bases). CDR1 is SEHNR, CDR2 FQNEAQ, per germline (reference sequence). This CDR3 comprises 14 residues. The V gene lost 1 base and the J gene lost 5 bases, with 9 bases spanning the gap. The CDR3 region has the DNA TGTGCCAGCAGCTTAGGGGCGGGGGATCAGCCCCAGCATTTT. Encoded protein: CASSLGAGDQPQHF.

This chain links TRBV7-2 with TRBJ2-4; 8 bases are a match to TRBD2. The germline V gene encodes CDR1 SGHTA and CDR2 FQGNSA. The CDR3 spans 13 residues. Trimming cost V 8 bases and J 7 bases; bases outside gene matches: 7. The chain's CDR3 is CASGRGALNIQYF. The CDR3 DNA sequence: TGTGCCAGCGGGCGGGGGGCCTTGAACATTCAGTACTTC.

With regard to this clone: Germline is not matched at one junction end, which may reflect a read error. The chain links TRBV28 to TRBJ2-7; no definite D call. This CDR3 has 14 residues. The germline V gene has CDR1 MDHEN and CDR2 SYDVKM. CDR3 bases: TGTGCCAGTTATAATCGAGGTAGCTCCTACGGGCAGTACTTC. Amino acids: CASYNRGSSYGQYF.

The chain couples TRBV6-5 to TRBJ1-2; perhaps TRBD1 as D (5 bases). The V gene's germline CDR1 is MNHEY and CDR2 SVGAGI. The CDR3 is made up of 15 amino acids. V was pared by 0 bases and J by 4 bases, with 12 bases between. CDR3 in DNA: TGTGCCAGCAGTTACTCTACCAGGGCGACCTATGGCTACACCTTC. Its translation: CASSYSTRATYGYTF.

V and J are TRBV28 and TRBJ1-1; TRBD1 is a possible D gene (5 bases). The V end was cut by 2 bases, the J end by 3 bases, with 13 bases between. CDR3 length equals 15 residues. Germline V CDR1 and CDR2: MDHEN, SYDVKM. The CDR3 protein is CASSLPFGGYTEAFF. In nucleotides, the CDR3 is TGTGCCAGCAGTTTACCCTTTGGGGGGTACACTGAAGCTTTCTTT.

The chain recombines TRBV2 with TRBJ2-5; the match to TRBD1 covers 7 bases. The CDR3 is 14 residues long. Germline assignment: CDR1 SNHLY and CDR2 FYNNEI. Trimming at V came to 5 bases and at J to 2 bases, leaving 5 bases not matched to a gene. CDR3 amino acids: CASSPWTGQETQYF. CDR3 DNA: TGTGCCAGCAGTCCTTGGACAGGACAAGAGACCCAGTACTTC.

This chain joins TRBV4-3 and TRBJ1-3; D is ambiguous. Germline V gene lookup returns CDR1 LGHNA and CDR2 YSLEER. The CDR3 has 14 residues. V lost 1 base to trimming and J lost 1 base, with 5 bases between them. The DNA for the CDR3 is TGCGCCAGCAGCCAAGGGCTTTCTGGAAACACCATATATTTT. Translating gives CASSQGLSGNTIYF.

The table lists this clone with a count of one. The chain is built from TRBV5-1 and TRBJ2-6, with unresolved D. CDR3 length: 16 residues. Germline-derived CDR1 and CDR2 are SGHRS and YFSETQ. V was clipped by 0 bases and J by 0 bases, with 7 bases between them. DNA for the CDR3: TGCGCCAGCAGCTTGGGAGATTTCTCTGGGGCCAACGTCCTGACTTTC. This sequence encodes CASSLGDFSGANVLTF.

This sequence joins TRBV5-4 and TRBJ1-1, with a tentative D call TRBD1 (5 bases). Trimming took 2 bases from V and 2 from J, leaving 10 bases between them. Per the germline V gene, CDR1 is SGHNT and CDR2 is YYREEE (reference sequence). The CDR3 runs to 14 residues. The chain's CDR3 is CASSFVTGNTEAFF. DNA of the CDR3: TGTGCCAGCAGCTTCGTCACAGGTAACACTGAAGCTTTCTTT.

This clone was recorded a few times. The V and J genes are TRBV28 and TRBJ1-6; perhaps TRBD1 as D (5 bases). With 2 bases removed from V and 14 bases from J, the gap between germline ends came to 16 bases. Germline V CDR1 and CDR2: MDHEN, SYDVKM. There are 14 residues in the CDR3. CDR3 region: CASSLPGGSVSLHF. The CDR3 bases are TGTGCCAGCAGTTTACCCGGGGGGTCCGTATCCCTCCACTTT. Combining the CDR3 with reference TRBV28 and TRBJ1-6 gives the whole variable domain DVKVTQSSRYLVKRTGEKVFLECVQDMDHENMFWYRQDPGLGLRLIYFSYDVKMKEKGDIPEGYSVSREKKERFSLILESASTNQTSMYLCASSLPGGSVSLHFGNGTRLTVT.

The V gene is TRBV19, the J gene TRBJ1-1; maybe TRBD1 (6 bases). The V gene lost 7 bases and the J gene lost 5 bases, with 17 bases spanning the gap. The CDR3 contains 14 residues. Per the germline V gene, CDR1 is LNHDA and CDR2 is SQIVND (reference sequence). The CDR3 DNA reads TGTGCCAGTAAGGTCAGTCTAAGGGGGACTGAAGCTTTCTTT. This encodes CASKVSLRGTEAFF. Looking up the rest from reference TRBV19 and TRBJ1-1 gives the full variable domain: DGGITQSPKYLFRKEGQNVTLSCEQNLNHDAMYWYRQDPGQGLRLIYYSQIVNDFQKGDIAEGYSVSREKKESFPLTVTSAQKNPTAFYLCASKVSLRGTEAFFGQGTRLTVV.

The rearrangement links TRBV28 to TRBJ2-1; 9 bases match TRBD1. The J segment lost 0 bases and the V segment lost 6 bases, leaving 15 bases of the junction unmatched. Germline CDR1 is MDHEN and CDR2 is SYDVKM. There are 19 residues in the CDR3. In nucleotides, the CDR3 is TGTGCCAGCAGCCCCGGGACAGGGAAAAGAGCCAGCTCCTACAATGAGCAGTTCTTC. Protein sequence: CASSPGTGKRASSYNEQFF.

The rearrangement links TRBV18 to TRBJ1-1; D unresolved. CDR1 is KGHSH, CDR2 LQKENI, per germline. The V end lost 4 bases, the J end lost 7 bases, and 10 bases lay between the germline ends. This CDR3 spans 12 amino acids. CDR3: CASSLSQSEAFF. CDR3 in DNA: TGTGCCAGCTCACTGTCACAGAGTGAAGCTTTCTTT.

The CDR3: CASSPGGGGATNEKLFF. The CDR3 DNA reads TGTGCCAGCAGCCCGGGGGGCGGGGGTGCAACTAATGAAAAACTGTTTTTT. The chain combines TRBV7-9 with TRBJ1-4; perhaps TRBD1 as D (6 bases). This CDR3 contains 17 residues. Germline CDR1 is SEHNR and CDR2 is FQNEAQ (reference sequence). V lost 5 bases to trimming and J lost 0 bases, with 16 bases between them. The whole variable domain, remainder taken from reference TRBV7-9 and TRBJ1-4, is DTGVSQNPRHKITKRGQNVTFRCDPISEHNRLYWYRQTLGQGPEFLTYFQNEAQLEKSRLLSDRFSAERPKGSFSTLEIQRTEQGDSAMYLCASSPGGGGATNEKLFFGSGTQLSVL.